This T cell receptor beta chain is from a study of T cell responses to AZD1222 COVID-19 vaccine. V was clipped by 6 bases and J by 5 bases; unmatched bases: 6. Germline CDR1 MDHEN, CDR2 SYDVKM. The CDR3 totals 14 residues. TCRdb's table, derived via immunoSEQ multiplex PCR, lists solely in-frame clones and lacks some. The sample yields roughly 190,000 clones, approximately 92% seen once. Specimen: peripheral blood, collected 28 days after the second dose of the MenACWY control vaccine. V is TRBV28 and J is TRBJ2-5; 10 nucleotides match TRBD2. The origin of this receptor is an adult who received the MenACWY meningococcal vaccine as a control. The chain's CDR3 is CASRGAGGRETQYF. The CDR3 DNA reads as TGTGCCAGCAGGGGAGCGGGAGGGCGTGAGACCCAGTACTTC.